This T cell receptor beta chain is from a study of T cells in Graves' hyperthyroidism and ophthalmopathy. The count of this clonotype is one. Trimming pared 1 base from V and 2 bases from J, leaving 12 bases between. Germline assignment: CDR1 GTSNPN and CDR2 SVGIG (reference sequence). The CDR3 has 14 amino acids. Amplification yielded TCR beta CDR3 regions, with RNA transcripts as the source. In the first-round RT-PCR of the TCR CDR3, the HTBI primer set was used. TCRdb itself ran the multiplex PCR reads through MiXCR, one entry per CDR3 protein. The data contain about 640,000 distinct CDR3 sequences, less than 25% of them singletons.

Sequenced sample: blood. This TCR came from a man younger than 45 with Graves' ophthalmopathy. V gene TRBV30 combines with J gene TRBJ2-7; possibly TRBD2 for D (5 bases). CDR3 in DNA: TGTGCCTGGAGTGGGACTTTCGCGACCTACGAGCAGTACTTC. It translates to CAWSGTFATYEQYF.